This is a list of T cell receptor beta chains from one sample in a study of shared clonotypes between healthy human individuals. Clones were read by immunoSEQ multiplex PCR, and TCRdb kept only the in-frame ones, dropping some. The profile shows some 1 million clones, around 76% of them singletons. Sample: memory CD4+ T cells sorted from blood. The origin of the receptors is a man aged 18 to 30 in good health. The conserved cysteine and the conserved F or W are not part of the CDR3 here.

len	v_gene	j_gene	CDR3aa
13	TRBV19	TRBJ2-3	ASTTTSGSRDTQY
13	TRBV4-3	TRBJ2-7	ASSQRTGGSDEQY
12	TRBV5-1	TRBJ2-7	ASSLAESTYEQY
11	TRBV15	TRBJ1-4	ATTFTTGEKLF
16	TRBV11-2	TRBJ2-2	ASSLDYRGGGATGELF
18	TRBV5-1	TRBJ2-1	ASSLRLAGGPGGTYNEQF
11	TRBV5-1	TRBJ2-1	ASSWDVGIWQF
11	TRBV5-4	TRBJ2-7	ASSLDRTSGVY
13	TRBV19	TRBJ2-5	ASSIDAGRGETQY
13	TRBV9	TRBJ1-4	ASSVDQRGNEKLF
13	TRBV10-3	TRBJ2-5	AISDSGGLQETQY
11	TRBV6-5	TRBJ1-1	ASSYWLNTEAF